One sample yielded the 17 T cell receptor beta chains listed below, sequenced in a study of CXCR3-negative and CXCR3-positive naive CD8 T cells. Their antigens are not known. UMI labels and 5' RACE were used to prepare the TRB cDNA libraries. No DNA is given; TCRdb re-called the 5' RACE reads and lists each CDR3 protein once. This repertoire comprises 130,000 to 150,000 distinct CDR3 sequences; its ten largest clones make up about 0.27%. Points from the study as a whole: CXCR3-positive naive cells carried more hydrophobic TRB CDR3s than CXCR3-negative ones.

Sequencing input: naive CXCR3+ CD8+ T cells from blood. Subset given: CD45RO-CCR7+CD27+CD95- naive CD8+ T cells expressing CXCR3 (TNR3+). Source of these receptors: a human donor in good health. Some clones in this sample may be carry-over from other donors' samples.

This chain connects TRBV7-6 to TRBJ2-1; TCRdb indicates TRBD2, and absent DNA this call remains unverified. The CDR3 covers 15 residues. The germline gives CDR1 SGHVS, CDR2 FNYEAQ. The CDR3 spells CASSLAAGLDNEQFF.

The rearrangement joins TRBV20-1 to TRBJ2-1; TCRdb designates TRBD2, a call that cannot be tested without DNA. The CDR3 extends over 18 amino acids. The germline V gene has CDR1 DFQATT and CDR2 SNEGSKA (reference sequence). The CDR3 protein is CSARVIAGGPRSYNEQFF.

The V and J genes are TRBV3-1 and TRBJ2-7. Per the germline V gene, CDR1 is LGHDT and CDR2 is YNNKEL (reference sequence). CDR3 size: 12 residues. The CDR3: CASSQEPYEQYF.

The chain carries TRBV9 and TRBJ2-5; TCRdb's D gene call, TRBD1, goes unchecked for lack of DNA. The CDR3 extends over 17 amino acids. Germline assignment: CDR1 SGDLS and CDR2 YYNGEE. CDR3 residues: CASSGSVAGTGKETQYF. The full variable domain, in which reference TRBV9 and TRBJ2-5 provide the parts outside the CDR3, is DSGVTQTPKHLITATGQRVTLRCSPRSGDLSVYWYQQSLDQGLQFLIQYYNGEERAKGNILERFSAQQFPDLHSELNLSSLELGDSALYFCASSGSVAGTGKETQYFGPGTRLLVL.

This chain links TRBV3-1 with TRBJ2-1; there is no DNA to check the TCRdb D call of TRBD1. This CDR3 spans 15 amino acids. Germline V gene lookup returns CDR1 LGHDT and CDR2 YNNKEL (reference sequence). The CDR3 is CASSLVDRGNNEQFF.

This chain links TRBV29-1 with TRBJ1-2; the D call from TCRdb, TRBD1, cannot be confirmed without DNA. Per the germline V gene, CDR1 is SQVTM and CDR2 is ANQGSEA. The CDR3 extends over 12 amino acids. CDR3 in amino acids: CSVEGRGPGYTF.

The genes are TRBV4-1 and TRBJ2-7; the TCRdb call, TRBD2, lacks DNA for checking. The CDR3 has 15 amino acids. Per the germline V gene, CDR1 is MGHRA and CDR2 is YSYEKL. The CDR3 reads CASSHRAFSSYEQYF.

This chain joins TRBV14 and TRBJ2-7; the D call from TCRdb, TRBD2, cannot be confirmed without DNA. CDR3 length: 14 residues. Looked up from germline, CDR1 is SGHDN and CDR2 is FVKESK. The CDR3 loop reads CASSRSGREYEQYF.

The CDR3 region is CAWGGDGVSGANVLTF. The genes are TRBV30 and TRBJ2-6; TCRdb's D call of TRBD2 is untestable without DNA. The V gene's germline CDR1 is GTSNPN and CDR2 SVGIG (reference sequence). This CDR3 region has 16 residues.

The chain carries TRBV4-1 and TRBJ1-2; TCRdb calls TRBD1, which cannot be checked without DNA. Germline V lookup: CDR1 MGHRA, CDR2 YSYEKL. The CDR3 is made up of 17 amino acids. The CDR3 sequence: CASSQVRQDRAHYGYTF.

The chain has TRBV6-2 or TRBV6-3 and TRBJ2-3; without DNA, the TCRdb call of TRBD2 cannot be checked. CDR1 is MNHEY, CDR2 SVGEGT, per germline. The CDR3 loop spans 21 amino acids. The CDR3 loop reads CASSTIVFSVTSGGYIDTQYF.

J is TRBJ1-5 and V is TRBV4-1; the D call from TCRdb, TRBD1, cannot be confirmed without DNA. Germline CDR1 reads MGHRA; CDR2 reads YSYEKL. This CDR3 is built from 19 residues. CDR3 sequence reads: CASSQDPPTGGNSNQPQHF.

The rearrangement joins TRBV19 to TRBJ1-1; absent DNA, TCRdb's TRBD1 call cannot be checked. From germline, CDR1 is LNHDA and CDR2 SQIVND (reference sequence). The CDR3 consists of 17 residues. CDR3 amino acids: CASSGPVAPTYRREAFF.

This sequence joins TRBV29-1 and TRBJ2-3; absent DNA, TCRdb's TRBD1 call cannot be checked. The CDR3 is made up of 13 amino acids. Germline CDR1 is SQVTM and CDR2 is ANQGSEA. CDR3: CSVGAGGTDTQYF.

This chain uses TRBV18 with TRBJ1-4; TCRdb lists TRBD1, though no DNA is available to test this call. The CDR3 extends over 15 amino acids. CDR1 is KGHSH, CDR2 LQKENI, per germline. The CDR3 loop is CASSPPRQGGEKLFF.

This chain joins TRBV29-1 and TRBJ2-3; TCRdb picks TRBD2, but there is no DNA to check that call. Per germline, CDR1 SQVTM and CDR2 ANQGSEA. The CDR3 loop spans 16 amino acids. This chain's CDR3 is CSVDFLSSGSTDTQYF.

The CDR3 protein is CSASGLNSNQPQHF. This chain uses TRBV20-1 with TRBJ1-5. The CDR3 runs 14 residues. From germline, CDR1 is DFQATT and CDR2 SNEGSKA (reference sequence).